Listed here are 3 T cell receptor beta chains from one sample, sequenced in a study of blood T cell repertoires in COVID-19. Data came from immunoSEQ multiplex PCR; TCRdb stores just in-frame clones and leaves some out. The table lists 250,000 to 300,000 clones, approximately 90% of them singletons. The sample consisted of peripheral blood. Every receptor here comes from a woman aged 45-65 years with COVID-19, enrolled during active disease.

V and J are TRBV19 and TRBJ1-2; the D gene is possibly TRBD1 (5 bases). The V end lost 10 bases, the J end lost 4 bases, and 13 bases lay between the germline ends. From germline, CDR1 is LNHDA and CDR2 SQIVND (reference sequence). This CDR3 region has 12 residues. The CDR3 sequence is CATPSGVYGYTF. The CDR3 coding sequence is TGTGCCACCCCATCGGGGGTCTATGGCTACACCTTC.

The chain is built from TRBV3-1 (or the pseudogene TRBV3-2) and TRBJ2-1, with 10 bases that match TRBD1. This CDR3 comprises 15 residues. CDR1 and CDR2 (germline): LGHDT, YNNKEL (reference sequence). Trimming removed 5 bases from V and 2 bases from J; junction bases left unmatched: 3. CDR3 loop: CASSLGTGAYNEQFF. In DNA, the CDR3 is TGTGCCAGCAGCTTAGGGACAGGGGCCTACAATGAGCAGTTCTTC.

The chain combines TRBV20-1 with TRBJ2-6; D possibly corresponds to TRBD1 (5 bases). Germline V gene data show CDR1 as DFQATT and CDR2 as SNEGSKA (reference sequence). Trimming took off 3 bases at V and 0 bases at J, with 9 bases between the two ends. The CDR3 is 15 residues long. The CDR3 reads CSASLQGSGANVLTF. The DNA of the CDR3 is TGCAGTGCTAGTCTCCAGGGCTCTGGGGCCAACGTCCTGACTTTC.